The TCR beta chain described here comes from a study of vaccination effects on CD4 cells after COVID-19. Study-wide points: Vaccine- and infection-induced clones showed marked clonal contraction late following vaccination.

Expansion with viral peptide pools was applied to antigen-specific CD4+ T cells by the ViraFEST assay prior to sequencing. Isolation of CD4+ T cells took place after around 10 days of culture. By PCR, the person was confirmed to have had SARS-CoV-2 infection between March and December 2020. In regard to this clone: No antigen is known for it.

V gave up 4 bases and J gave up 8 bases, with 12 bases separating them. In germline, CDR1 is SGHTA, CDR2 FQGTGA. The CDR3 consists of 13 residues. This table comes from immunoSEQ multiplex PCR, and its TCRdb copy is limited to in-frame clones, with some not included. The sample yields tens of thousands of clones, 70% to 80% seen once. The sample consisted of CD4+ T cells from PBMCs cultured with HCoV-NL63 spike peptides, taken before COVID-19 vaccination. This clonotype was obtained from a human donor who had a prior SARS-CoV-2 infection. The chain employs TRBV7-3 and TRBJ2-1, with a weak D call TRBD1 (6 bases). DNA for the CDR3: TGTGCCAGCAGCTCGACAGGTTGGGATGAGCAGTTCTTC. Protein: CASSSTGWDEQFF.